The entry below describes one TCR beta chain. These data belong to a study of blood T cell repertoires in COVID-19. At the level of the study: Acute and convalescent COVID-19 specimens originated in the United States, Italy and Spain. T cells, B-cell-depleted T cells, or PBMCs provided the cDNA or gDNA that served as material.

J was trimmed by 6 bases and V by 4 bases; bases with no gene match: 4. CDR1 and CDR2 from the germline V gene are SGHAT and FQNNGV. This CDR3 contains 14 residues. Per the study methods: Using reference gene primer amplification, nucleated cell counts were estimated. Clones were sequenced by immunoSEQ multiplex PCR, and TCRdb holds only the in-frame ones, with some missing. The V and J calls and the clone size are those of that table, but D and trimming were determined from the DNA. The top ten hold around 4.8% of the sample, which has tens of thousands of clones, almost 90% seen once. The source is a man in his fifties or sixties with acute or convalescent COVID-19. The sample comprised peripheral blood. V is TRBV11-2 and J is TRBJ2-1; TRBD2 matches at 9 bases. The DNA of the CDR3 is TGTGCCAGCAGCTCGCTAGCGGGACGCAATGAGCAGTTCTTC. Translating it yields CASSSLAGRNEQFF.